The T cell receptor beta chain under discussion was sequenced for a study of post-analysis software for immune sequencing data. Overall study: Some patients lacked subtype; others had relapsing-remitting, secondary progressive or progressive-relapsing disease.

As regards this clonotype: The antigen is not known. A read error may produce the germline difference seen at one junction end.

This CDR3 has 15 residues. CDR1 is SGHKS and CDR2 is YYEKEE in the germline V gene (reference sequence). Researchers reported that TCR beta cDNA libraries carried unique molecular identifiers. Input of roughly 0.9 to 11 million T cells yielded around 500,000 cDNA molecules. TCRdb redid the calling of the PCR reads with MiXCR, one entry per CDR3 protein. The profile covers hundreds of thousands of distinct CDR3 sequences, with around 44% appearing a single time and roughly 1.8% taken by the ten largest. The study's findings and limits: Samples from a shared batch, those prepared together, strongly co-clustered by F measure. Patients carried roughly five TRBV segments more frequently than controls did, and TRBV5-6, TRBV5-1 and TRBV20-1 were among them. For normalized Chao1 diversity, multiple sclerosis patients scored significantly lower than controls did.

Sequencing was done on a sample of blood. This TCR was sampled from a girl aged 10-17 years with multiple sclerosis. J is TRBJ1-2 and V is TRBV5-5; 9 bases align to TRBD1. The CDR3 bases are TGTGTCAGCAGCTTGCCAGAGACAGGGGGGGGTGGCTACACCTTC. Translation: CVSSLPETGGGGYTF.